These 14 T cell receptor beta chains share one sample of origin, sequenced in a study of blood T cell repertoires in COVID-19 (TCRdb year 2020). Preparation of the library involved the immunoSEQ multiplex PCR assay. What TCRdb holds here is the immuneACCESS table cut down to in-frame rearrangements. Part of the clones is not present; checked against another copy, under half of the missing clones reflect an unresolved V gene, and the others are unexplained. This sample is represented by about 61,000 clones; around 82% of them were singletons. The ten biggest clones cover roughly a fifth of the sample. Sequenced: peripheral blood. These receptors were collected from a man older than 75 with active or convalescent COVID-19.

V usage is TRBV3-1 (or the pseudogene TRBV3-2) and J usage is TRBJ2-7; 7 bases line up with TRBD1. V shed 4 bases and J 3 bases; nucleotides not matched to a gene: 9. This CDR3 spans 15 amino acids. Germline-derived CDR1 and CDR2 are LGHDT and YNNKEL (reference sequence). CDR3 in amino acids: CASSPRGGRNYEQYF. Written as DNA, the CDR3 is TGTGCCAGCAGCCCAAGAGGGGGCCGCAACTACGAGCAGTACTTC.

This clone occurred once. The genes are TRBV5-1 and TRBJ2-1, with D possibly TRBD1 on 5 matching bases. Germline-derived CDR1 and CDR2 are SGHRS and YFSETQ. The CDR3 is 13 amino acids. V lost 4 bases and J lost 7, with 12 bases in between. The CDR3, as DNA: TGCGCCAGCAGCGTAGGACACCAGAATGAGCAGTTCTTC. Translated, it gives CASSVGHQNEQFF.

The gene calls are TRBV7-2 and TRBJ1-1, with D possibly being TRBD1 (6 bases). CDR1 and CDR2 (germline): SGHTA, FQGNSA. With 5 bases removed from V and 6 bases from J, the gap between germline ends came to 16 bases. The CDR3 runs 14 residues. The CDR3 region is CASSPRGGAPEAFF. CDR3 bases: TGTGCCAGCAGCCCTAGGGGGGGGGCCCCTGAAGCTTTCTTT.

The sample holds a few counts of this clone. The identical CDR3 is also encoded by other nucleotide sequences in the sample. The rearrangement links TRBV3-1 (or the pseudogene TRBV3-2) to TRBJ2-3; no reliable D call. Germline V gene data show CDR1 as LGHDT and CDR2 as YNNKEL (reference sequence). CDR3 length: 12 residues. V lost 2 bases and J lost 3, with 3 bases in between. CDR3: CASSQSTDTQYF. CDR3 sequence (DNA): TGTGCCAGCAGCCAATCAACAGATACGCAGTATTTT.

This clone was seen a few times. The V gene is TRBV7-9, the J gene TRBJ2-1; weak D call: TRBD2 (5 bases). Germline assignment: CDR1 SEHNR and CDR2 FQNEAQ (reference sequence). The CDR3 is 12 amino acids. V shed 8 bases and J shed 8 bases, with 13 bases lying between them. CDR3 nucleotide sequence: TGTGCCAGCTCGGGATTTGCCGATGAGCAGTTCTTC. Its translation is CASSGFADEQFF.

The rearrangement uses TRBV2 and TRBJ2-3; D gene ambiguous. Germline V gives CDR1 SNHLY, CDR2 FYNNEI. The CDR3 has 10 amino acids. V was shortened by 7 bases and J by 7 bases, with 6 bases between the two germline ends. The CDR3 loop reads CASTHYTQYF. The CDR3 nucleotides are TGTGCCAGCACCCATTATACGCAGTATTTT.

The chain carries TRBV18 and TRBJ2-1; 12 nucleotides line up with TRBD2. This CDR3 contains 22 residues. CDR1 and CDR2 from the germline V gene are KGHSH and LQKENI. The J segment lost 2 bases and the V segment lost 0 bases, leaving 17 bases of the junction unmatched. The CDR3, as DNA: TGTGCCAGCTCACCACCGGGGGGGCTAGCGGGAGGGCCACTAAAGCCCTACAATGAGCAGTTCTTC. This translates into CASSPPGGLAGGPLKPYNEQFF.

This chain uses TRBV5-1 with TRBJ2-7, with 10 bases identical to TRBD1. CDR1 is SGHRS, CDR2 YFSETQ, per germline. With 4 bases clipped from V and 4 bases from J, the junction kept 5 bases outside the gene matches. The CDR3 sequence is 14 residues long. The CDR3 reads CASSTGQGGYEQYF. The CDR3 nucleotides are TGCGCCAGCAGCACCGGACAGGGGGGGTACGAGCAGTACTTC.

This rearrangement joins TRBV19 to TRBJ2-2; 9 bases map to TRBD2. The length of the CDR3 is 14 residues. Germline CDR1 is LNHDA and CDR2 is SQIVND (reference sequence). V lost 7 bases to trimming and J lost 5 bases; unmatched junction nucleotides: 5. The CDR3 sequence: CASTLAGLTGELFF. Here the CDR3 DNA reads TGTGCCAGTACCCTAGCGGGACTGACCGGGGAGCTGTTTTTT.

V and J are TRBV27 and TRBJ1-2, with a tentative D call TRBD1 (5 bases). This CDR3 comprises 14 residues. V was trimmed by 0 bases and J by 8 bases, leaving 13 bases between them. Germline-derived CDR1 and CDR2 are MNHEY and SMNVEV (reference sequence). The CDR3 is CASSLSTGGWGYTF. The CDR3 DNA follows: TGTGCCAGCAGTTTATCGACCGGGGGTTGGGGCTACACCTTC.

The chain recombines TRBV4-1 with TRBJ2-7, with 8 positions matching TRBD1. CDR1 is MGHRA and CDR2 is YSYEKL in the germline V gene. V shed 0 bases, J shed 0 bases, and the junction held 7 bases outside the gene matches. This CDR3 has 17 amino acids. CDR3 residues: CASSQDLGTGSSYEQYF. The CDR3 nucleotides are TGCGCCAGCAGCCAAGATCTTGGGACAGGAAGCTCCTACGAGCAGTACTTC.

This clone was counted only a few times. The chain has TRBV5-3 and TRBJ1-1; D is undetermined. TRBV5-3 is annotated as an ORF whose role is uncertain. This CDR3 is built from 10 residues. V lost 7 bases and J lost 13, with 14 bases in between. CDR3 DNA: TGTGCCAGAGCCTCGGAAGGCGGTTTCTTT. It yields the protein CARASEGGFF.

The chain recombines TRBV3-1 (or the pseudogene TRBV3-2) with TRBJ1-1; a weak D match, TRBD1 (5 bases). Trimming took 4 bases from V and 8 from J, leaving 11 bases between them. Germline CDR1 and CDR2: LGHDT and YNNKEL (reference sequence). CDR3 length: 12 residues. As DNA, the CDR3 is TGTGCCAGCAGCCCCAGGGTTGGGGAAGCTTTCTTT. Protein product: CASSPRVGEAFF.

The chain is built from TRBV4-1 and TRBJ1-2; unclear D gene. Trimming removed 1 base from V and 2 bases from J, with 8 bases in between. The CDR3 extends over 14 amino acids. CDR1 and CDR2 from the germline V gene are MGHRA and YSYEKL. The CDR3 protein is CASSQGPLNYGYTF. CDR3 sequence (DNA): TGCGCCAGCAGCCAAGGGCCGCTGAACTATGGCTACACCTTC.